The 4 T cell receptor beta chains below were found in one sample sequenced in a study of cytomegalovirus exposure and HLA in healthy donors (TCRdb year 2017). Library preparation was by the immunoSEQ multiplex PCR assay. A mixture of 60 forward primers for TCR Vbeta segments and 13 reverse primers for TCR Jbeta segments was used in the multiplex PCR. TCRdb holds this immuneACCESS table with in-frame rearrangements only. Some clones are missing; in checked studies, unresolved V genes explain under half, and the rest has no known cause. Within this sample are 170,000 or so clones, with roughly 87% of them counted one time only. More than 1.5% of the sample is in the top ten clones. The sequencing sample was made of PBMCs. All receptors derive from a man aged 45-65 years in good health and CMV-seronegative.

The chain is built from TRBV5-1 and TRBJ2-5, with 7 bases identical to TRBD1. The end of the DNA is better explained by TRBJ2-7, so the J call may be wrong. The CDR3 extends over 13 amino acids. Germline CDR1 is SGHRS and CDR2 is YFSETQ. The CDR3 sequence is CASSRDSRYEQYF. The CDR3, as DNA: TGCGCCAGCAGCCGGGACAGTCGCTACGAGCAGTACTTC.

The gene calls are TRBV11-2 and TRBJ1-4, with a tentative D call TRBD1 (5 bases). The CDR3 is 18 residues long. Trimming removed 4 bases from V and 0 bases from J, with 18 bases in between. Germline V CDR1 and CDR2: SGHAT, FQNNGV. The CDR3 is CASSSRGRGLATNEKLFF. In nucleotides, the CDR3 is TGTGCCAGCAGCTCCCGCGGACGGGGACTTGCAACTAATGAAAAACTGTTTTTT.

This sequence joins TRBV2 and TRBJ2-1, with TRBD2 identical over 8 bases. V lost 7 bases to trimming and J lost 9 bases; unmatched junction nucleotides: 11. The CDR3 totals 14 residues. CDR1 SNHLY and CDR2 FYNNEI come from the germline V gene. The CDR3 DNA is TGTGCCAGCAATAAGGTCGGGGGGGCCAGTGAGCAGTTCTTC. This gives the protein CASNKVGGASEQFF.

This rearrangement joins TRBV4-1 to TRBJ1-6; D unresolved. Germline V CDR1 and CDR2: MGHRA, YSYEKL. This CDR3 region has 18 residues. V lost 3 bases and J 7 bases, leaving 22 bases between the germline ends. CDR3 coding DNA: TGCGCCAGCAGCCACCCCGGACGGAGGACCTCAGTAAATTCACCCCTCCACTTT. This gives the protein CASSHPGRRTSVNSPLHF.